This T cell receptor beta chain derives from a study of blood T cell repertoires in COVID-19 (dated by TCRdb to 2019 to 2021). Some background on the complete study: Samples from collaborators originated in the United States, Italy and Spain and spanned both the acute and convalescent phases of COVID-19. The prospective study material was composed of cDNA or gDNA derived from T cells, B-cell-depleted T cells, or PBMCs. The dataset comprised deeply sampled blood TCRbeta repertoires from subjects exposed to, actively infected with, or recovered from COVID-19. The repertoires were released in a freely available public database intended as a resource for research on the immune response to SARS-CoV-2. Samples came from the ongoing ImmuneRACE study (first 160 participants) plus 1,254 subjects from 6 global collaborators. A de-identified subject ID, COVID-19 status, age in years and sex were almost always included in the sample metadata. Where available, HLA class I and class II types were taken from metadata supplied by the sample provider and were not determined by assay-based typing. General study outcomes and caveats: The quantity of clinical and demographic metadata differed by source and by participant and was supplied without curation.

Comment on this clone: Its antigen is not yet known. No clone much larger than this one lies a single base away; base qualities are absent.

TCRbeta CDR3 regions were amplified from genomic DNA by means of the immunoSEQ Assay, a bias-controlled multiplex PCR. The authors' pipeline ran thus. The number of nucleated cells in each sample was estimated from the amplification of reference gene primers within the assay. To quantify the absolute abundance of each unique TCRbeta CDR3 rearrangement, sequence reads were collapsed and filtered. For each sample, productive Simpson clonality was calculated as the square root of Simpson's diversity index over productive rearrangements. What TCRdb holds here is the immuneACCESS table cut down to in-frame rearrangements. Part of the clones is not present; checked against another copy, under half of the missing clones reflect an unresolved V gene, and the others are unexplained. V, J and clone size reflect that table, while D and trimming were determined from the DNA. The sample profile shows 300,000 or so clones; around nine tenths of them were found once. The ten largest clones take up 1% of the sample.

CDR1 and CDR2 (LNHDA, SQIVND) derive from the germline V gene (reference sequence). V is pruned by 2 bases and J by 5 bases, leaving 3 bases of the junction without a gene match. CDR3 length: 15 amino acids, cysteine to phenylalanine. The kept DNA is CDR3 alone, 45 bases in frame from the first base. Each collaborating institution followed its own protocols to collect whole blood in K2EDTA tubes. For TCRbeta analysis, collaborator samples were shipped as frozen whole blood, as isolated PBMCs, or as DNA extracted from either sample type. The chain joins TRBV19 to TRBJ1-5, with 10 bases aligning to TRBD1. Sequences were obtained from peripheral blood. The receptor was isolated from a man in his fifties or sixties with active or convalescent COVID-19. The CDR3 region has the sequence CASSILGQGYQPQHF. The nucleotide sequence reads as follows: TGTGCCAGTAGTATACTGGGACAGGGGTATCAGCCCCAGCATTTT.